These 22 T cell receptor beta chains originate from one sample sequenced in a study of blood T cell repertoires in COVID-19. Clones were sequenced by immunoSEQ multiplex PCR, and TCRdb holds only the in-frame ones, with some missing. This table holds about 310,000 clones, around 86% found once. Sequencing was carried out using PBMCs or T cells enriched from blood (not recorded which). The receptors shown here come from a man aged 60 to 69 who had recovered from COVID-19.

This clone has only one observation. The V gene is TRBV6-4, the J gene TRBJ2-7, with 12 positions matching TRBD2. Germline CDR1 MRHNA, CDR2 SNTAGT. This CDR3 has 15 amino acids. Trimming at V came to 4 bases and at J to 3 bases, leaving 4 bases not matched to a gene. CDR3 coding DNA: TGTGCCAGCAGTGTACTAGCGGGAGGAGACTACGAGCAGTACTTC. This gives the protein CASSVLAGGDYEQYF.

The chain combines TRBV2 with TRBJ1-1, with 7 bases aligning to TRBD1. The trim removed 8 bases at V and 0 bases at J, leaving 3 bases unmatched. Germline CDR1 reads SNHLY; CDR2 reads FYNNEI. The CDR3 is 13 amino acids. CDR3 sequence reads: CASQGQLNTEAFF. The CDR3 nucleotides are TGTGCCAGCCAGGGACAGCTGAACACTGAAGCTTTCTTT.

This sequence joins TRBV28 and TRBJ2-7; D may be TRBD1 (6 bases). The CDR3 spans 17 residues. V was pared by 2 bases and J by 1 base, with 18 bases between. Germline CDR1 and CDR2: MDHEN and SYDVKM. The CDR3 reads CASSLRGRTVRSYEQYF. CDR3 sequence (DNA): TGTGCCAGCAGTTTAAGGGGTCGGACAGTACGTTCCTACGAGCAGTACTTC.

This clone came up once. The chain uses TRBV24-1 and TRBJ2-5, with D perhaps TRBD2 (5 bases). Deletions cut 5 bases from V and 0 bases from J, with 12 bases between. Germline CDR1 reads KGHDR; CDR2 reads SFDVKD. CDR3 size: 15 residues. This chain's CDR3 is CATSAPSGYQETQYF. The CDR3 region has the DNA TGTGCCACCAGTGCCCCCTCGGGGTACCAAGAGACCCAGTACTTC.

J is TRBJ2-1 and V is TRBV24-1, with no clear D. V was shortened by 3 bases and J by 4 bases, with 15 bases between the two germline ends. There are 16 residues in the CDR3. CDR1 and CDR2 (germline): KGHDR, SFDVKD. The CDR3 sequence is CATSDRVSSSYNEQFF. CDR3 nucleotide sequence: TGTGCCACCAGTGATCGCGTTAGTTCATCTTACAATGAGCAGTTCTTC.

The rearrangement links TRBV12-3 or TRBV12-4 to TRBJ2-7; D not certain. This CDR3 has 13 amino acids. V was pared by 3 bases and J by 3 bases, with 9 bases between. The CDR3 coding sequence is TGTGCCAGCAGTTTTTCCTCTCGCTACGAGCAGTACTTC. Residues: CASSFSSRYEQYF.

This clone was recorded once. The chain joins TRBV5-6 to TRBJ2-1, with D possibly matching TRBD2 (6 bases). Germline V gene lookup returns CDR1 SGHDT and CDR2 YYEEEE. Trimming stripped 4 bases from V and 0 bases from J, with 14 bases between. This CDR3 has 16 residues. CDR3 residues: CASSTILASSYNEQFF. CDR3 nucleotides: TGTGCCAGCAGCACTATACTAGCTAGCTCCTACAATGAGCAGTTCTTC.

The chain uses TRBV9 and TRBJ2-3; 13 nucleotides match TRBD2. The V gene's germline CDR1 is SGDLS and CDR2 YYNGEE. The CDR3 runs 14 residues. V dropped 7 bases and J dropped 4; count of bases not matched to a gene: 3. The CDR3 region has the DNA TGTGCCAGCGGGACTAGCGGGAATTCAGATACGCAGTATTTT. Encoded protein: CASGTSGNSDTQYF.

The chain combines TRBV6-5 with TRBJ1-5, with 8 positions matching TRBD1. The CDR3 consists of 14 residues. CDR1 and CDR2 from the germline V gene are MNHEY and SVGAGI. The V and J ends lost 6 bases and 2 bases, in that order; junction bases with no gene match: 3. CDR3 nucleotide sequence: TGTGCCAGCAGCGACAGGGGAGGCAATCAGCCCCAGCATTTT. Its protein is CASSDRGGNQPQHF.

This chain links TRBV2 with TRBJ1-5; a weak D match, TRBD1 (5 bases). CDR1 and CDR2 (germline): SNHLY, FYNNEI. The CDR3 extends over 15 amino acids. V shed 5 bases and J shed 0 bases, with 11 bases lying between them. CDR3 sequence (DNA): TGTGCCAGCAGTTTGACAGCGAATAGCAATCAGCCCCAGCATTTT. The encoded protein is CASSLTANSNQPQHF.

The sample holds one count of this clone. The CDR3 nucleotides read TGTGCCAGCAGCTTAGCTGGCGGGTTCTACTACGAGCAGTACTTC. Translating gives CASSLAGGFYYEQYF. This chain connects TRBV7-2 to TRBJ2-7; possible D gene TRBD2, 5 bases. V lost 0 bases, J lost 3 bases, and 12 bases lay in between. The germline gives CDR1 SGHTA, CDR2 FQGNSA. The CDR3 length is 15 residues. The variable domain in full, with the rest retrieved from reference TRBV7-2 and TRBJ2-7, is GAGVSQSPSNKVTEKGKDVELRCDPISGHTALYWYRQSLGQGLEFLIYFQGNSAPDKSGLPSDRFSAERTGGSVSTLTIQRTQQEDSAVYLCASSLAGGFYYEQYFGPGTRLTVT.

This clone has a single count. The chain is built from TRBV29-1 and TRBJ1-1; no clear D. The ends were cut back, 4 bases at V and 8 bases at J, with 17 bases in the middle. CDR1 SQVTM and CDR2 ANQGSEA come from the germline V gene. CDR3 length: 13 amino acids. CDR3 in amino acids: CSVVFFEKNEAFF. CDR3 nucleotide sequence: TGCAGCGTTGTATTCTTCGAGAAGAACGAAGCTTTCTTT.

This clone was found once. The genes are TRBV7-9 and TRBJ1-4; TRBD1 matches at 10 bases. This CDR3 has 15 residues. With 2 bases clipped from V and 5 bases from J, the junction kept 2 bases outside the gene matches. Germline lookup yields CDR1 SEHNR and CDR2 FQNEAQ (reference sequence). Written as DNA, the CDR3 is TGTGCCAGCAGCTTAAGGACAGGGGGAAATGAAAAACTGTTTTTT. It codes for CASSLRTGGNEKLFF.

The rearrangement uses TRBV5-4 and TRBJ1-5, with a weak D call TRBD1 (6 bases). Germline CDR1 reads SGHNT; CDR2 reads YYREEE (reference sequence). The CDR3 totals 16 residues. The V and J ends lost 0 bases and 3 bases respectively, with 13 bases between them. The CDR3 loop reads CASSLGGGGDNQPQHF. CDR3 sequence (DNA): TGTGCCAGCAGCTTGGGGGGAGGGGGTGACAATCAGCCCCAGCATTTT.

The chain's CDR3 is CASSLVAGALASEAFF. The CDR3 coding sequence is TGTGCCAGCAGCTTGGTGGCGGGGGCGCTTGCTTCTGAAGCTTTCTTT. The chain carries TRBV5-5 and TRBJ1-1, with a weak D call TRBD1 (6 bases). Germline V gene data show CDR1 as SGHKS and CDR2 as YYEKEE (reference sequence). V lost 0 bases and J 6 bases, leaving 18 bases between the germline ends. This CDR3 has 16 amino acids.

The chain uses TRBV11-2 and TRBJ2-2; the D gene is possibly TRBD1 (6 bases). The germline V gene has CDR1 SGHAT and CDR2 FQNNGV. Between the trimmed V and J ends, which lost 6 bases and 6 bases, there was a span of 17 bases. The CDR3 spans 15 residues. The CDR3, as DNA: TGTGCCAGCAGTTTCCAGACAGGAATCCCCGGGGAGCTGTTTTTT. This sequence encodes CASSFQTGIPGELFF.

The gene calls are TRBV6-5 and TRBJ1-4, with TRBD1 matching over 7 bases. The CDR3 consists of 14 residues. Trimming cost V 8 bases and J 8 bases; bases outside gene matches: 11. Germline V gene data show CDR1 as MNHEY and CDR2 as SVGAGI. The CDR3 DNA reads as TGTGCCAGCTCCTCAGGGGGGTCTGGGGAAAAACTGTTTTTT. It codes for CASSSGGSGEKLFF.

The gene calls are TRBV7-9 and TRBJ1-1; 7 bases fit TRBD1. V was pared by 5 bases and J by 4 bases, with 10 bases of the junction left unmatched. Germline loops: CDR1 SEHNR, CDR2 FQNEAQ (reference sequence). The CDR3 runs to 15 residues. The CDR3 sequence: CASSPEQGSGTEAFF. Written as DNA, the CDR3 is TGTGCCAGCAGCCCGGAACAGGGGTCTGGCACTGAAGCTTTCTTT.

The chain recombines TRBV28 with TRBJ2-7; TRBD1 matches 10 bases. The CDR3 is 16 residues long. CDR1 and CDR2 from the germline V gene are MDHEN and SYDVKM. The trim removed 5 bases at V and 1 base at J, leaving 8 bases unmatched. The chain's CDR3 is CASSPPTGGGSYEQYF. The CDR3 region has the DNA TGTGCCAGCAGTCCACCGACAGGGGGCGGTTCCTACGAGCAGTACTTC.

This chain uses TRBV7-9 with TRBJ1-3, with no clear D. Trimming stripped 3 bases from V and 2 bases from J, with 8 bases between. The CDR3 covers 14 residues. Germline loops: CDR1 SEHNR, CDR2 FQNEAQ (reference sequence). The CDR3 is CASSFSTAGNTIYF. CDR3 bases: TGTGCCAGCAGCTTTAGTACGGCTGGAAACACCATATATTTT.

This clone was detected once. The chain recombines TRBV5-1 with TRBJ2-5; D remains unclear. CDR1 is SGHRS and CDR2 is YFSETQ in the germline V gene. Trimming cost V 0 bases and J 5 bases, with 11 bases left between them. The CDR3 contains 14 residues. CDR3 sequence reads: CASSLGQLLETQYF. The CDR3 DNA is TGCGCCAGCAGCTTGGGACAACTTTTGGAGACCCAGTACTTC.

V is TRBV19 and J is TRBJ2-1, with TRBD1 as a possible D gene (5 bases). V was trimmed by 8 bases and J by 3 bases, leaving 8 bases between them. The CDR3 is made up of 12 amino acids. From germline, CDR1 is LNHDA and CDR2 SQIVND (reference sequence). The DNA of the CDR3 is TGTGCCAGTGGGGCTATCTACAATGAGCAGTTCTTC. Translated: CASGAIYNEQFF. Full variable domain (remainder filled in from reference TRBV19 and TRBJ2-1): DGGITQSPKYLFRKEGQNVTLSCEQNLNHDAMYWYRQDPGQGLRLIYYSQIVNDFQKGDIAEGYSVSREKKESFPLTVTSAQKNPTAFYLCASGAIYNEQFFGPGTRLTVL.